This is a list of T cell receptor beta chains from one sample in a study of T cells in Graves' hyperthyroidism and ophthalmopathy. TCRdb re-analysed the multiplex PCR reads in MiXCR, keeping a single row per CDR3 protein. The sample yields hundreds of thousands of distinct CDR3 sequences, 20% to 25% seen once. Sequenced input: blood. These receptor sequences come from a man aged 25 to 45 with Graves' ophthalmopathy. CDR3s include the opening cysteine and the closing phenylalanine or tryptophan. A D gene is named only where the DNA matches it firmly. Size is omitted from some rows. Given values are once, few, many or a class for expanded clones.

>TRBD2|many|TRBV28|TRBJ2-7
CASRLAGHYEQYF
TGTGCCAGCAGACTAGCGGGACACTACGAGCAGTACTTC
>-|-|TRBV27|TRBJ2-7
CASSFLDSYYEQYF
TGTGCCAGCAGTTTCCTCGACAGTTACTACGAGCAGTACTTC
>-|-|TRBV5-1|TRBJ2-7
CASSLDVAIYEQYF
TGCGCCAGCAGCTTGGATGTAGCAATCTACGAGCAGTACTTC
>-|-|TRBV28|TRBJ2-1
CASSLVGSGYNEQFF
TGTGCCAGCAGTCTCGTCGGGAGCGGATACAATGAGCAGTTCTTC
>-|many|TRBV28|TRBJ2-1
CASSSTALLGPMHYNEQFF
TGTGCCAGCAGTTCAACCGCCCTTTTGGGCCCTATGCACTACAATGAGCAGTTCTTC
>-|few|TRBV20-1|TRBJ2-2
CSARPRTGELFF
TGCAGTGCTAGACCCCGCACCGGGGAGCTGTTTTTT
>-|-|TRBV24-1|TRBJ1-2
CATSDSASGYGYTF
TGTGCCACCAGTGATTCGGCCAGCGGCTATGGCTACACCTTC
>-|-|TRBV6-5|TRBJ2-7
CASSYKLGYYEQYF
TGTGCCAGCAGTTACAAACTAGGATACTACGAGCAGTACTTC
>-|few|TRBV20-1|TRBJ2-5
CSARVVGFQETQYF
TGCAGTGCTAGAGTTGTGGGCTTCCAAGAGACCCAGTACTTC
>-|-|TRBV5-1|TRBJ1-4
CASSLVGLGEKLFF
TGCGCCAGCAGCTTGGTCGGGCTGGGGGAAAAACTGTTTTTT
>TRBD1|few|TRBV3-1|TRBJ1-2
CASSRGIDRDYGYTF
TGTGCCAGCAGCCGAGGTATTGACAGGGATTATGGCTACACCTTC
>TRBD2|many|TRBV7-2|TRBJ2-3
CASSSSGSVADTQYF
TGTGCCAGCAGCTCTAGCGGGAGTGTCGCAGATACGCAGTATTTT
>TRBD1|many|TRBV11-2|TRBJ2-1
CASSLVVVRQGREQFF
TGTGCCAGCAGCTTAGTAGTAGTCAGACAGGGACGTGAGCAGTTCTTC
>TRBD1|many|TRBV20-1|TRBJ2-1
CSARDRTGYNEQFF
TGCAGTGCTAGGGACAGGACTGGCTACAATGAGCAGTTCTTC
>-|few|TRBV27|TRBJ2-2
CASSLERGGELFF
TGTGCCAGCAGTTTAGAGCGTGGCGGGGAGCTGTTTTTT
>-|few|TRBV5-4|TRBJ2-3
CASSPMPRLESTDTQYF
TGTGCCAGCAGCCCAATGCCTAGACTAGAGAGCACAGATACGCAGTATTTT
>-|-|TRBV20-1|TRBJ2-7
CSARDGQSSYEQYF
TGCAGTGCTAGAGACGGACAGTCGTCCTACGAGCAGTACTTC
>-|few|TRBV20-1|TRBJ2-2
CSALLPGVSTGELFF
TGCAGTGCCCTGCTGCCGGGAGTCTCTACCGGGGAGCTGTTTTTT
>-|few|TRBV29-1|TRBJ2-7
CSVVTSARFSEQYF
TGCAGCGTTGTGACTTCAGCCCGATTCTCCGAGCAGTACTTC
>-|few|TRBV7-9|TRBJ2-7
CASSPRVGNEQYF
TGTGCCAGCAGCCCACGCGTGGGGAACGAGCAGTACTTC
>-|many|TRBV27|TRBJ2-1
CASRRTSMGSDEQFF
TGTGCCAGCAGAAGAACTAGTATGGGATCGGATGAGCAGTTCTTC
>TRBD2|few|TRBV29-1|TRBJ2-1
CSVEGDVAGGLSSSYNEQFF
TGCAGCGTTGAAGGGGACGTAGCGGGAGGTCTTTCCAGCTCCTACAATGAGCAGTTCTTC
>-|-|TRBV5-1|TRBJ2-2
CASSLEAGANTGELFF
TGCGCCAGCAGCTTGGAGGCAGGGGCTAACACCGGGGAGCTGTTTTTT
>-|few|TRBV4-1|TRBJ2-1
CASSQTERTAYNEQFF
TGCGCCAGCAGCCAGACTGAGCGGACCGCCTACAATGAGCAGTTCTTC
>-|once|TRBV4-2|TRBJ2-2
CASSQDRGGGELFF
TGTGCCAGCAGCCAAGATAGGGGTGGCGGGGAGCTGTTTTTT
>-|-|TRBV7-7|TRBJ2-1
CASSLGDDSSYEQFF
TGTGCTAGCAGCTTAGGAGACGACTCTTCATATGAGCAGTTCTTC
>TRBD2|-|TRBV27|TRBJ2-7
CASSLPRGVGGPLWEQYF
TGTGCCAGCAGTTTACCGCGGGGAGTGGGAGGGCCCTTGTGGGAGCAGTACTTC
>TRBD2|many|TRBV5-1|TRBJ2-1
CASSLVTSGFNEQFF
TGCGCCAGCAGCTTGGTTACTAGCGGGTTCAATGAGCAGTTCTTC
>TRBD2|once|TRBV19|TRBJ2-1
CASTQGLAGGPGYNEQFF
TGTGCCAGTACTCAGGGACTAGCGGGAGGGCCAGGTTACAATGAGCAGTTCTTC
>TRBD2|many|TRBV11-2|TRBJ2-3
CASSLVAGPTDTQYF
TGTGCCAGCAGCTTAGTAGCGGGACCCACAGATACGCAGTATTTT
>TRBD1|-|TRBV12-3/TRBV12-4|TRBJ1-4
CASSGSGQSNEKLFF
TGTGCCAGCAGTGGATCGGGACAGTCTAATGAAAAACTGTTTTTT
>TRBD2|many|TRBV5-1|TRBJ2-1
CASSLGLAGGHGREQFF
TGCGCCAGCAGCTTGGGGCTAGCGGGAGGCCACGGCCGCGAGCAGTTCTTC
>-|few|TRBV3-1|TRBJ2-4
CASSPLQAKNIQYF
TGTGCCAGCAGCCCCCTTCAGGCCAAAAACATTCAGTACTTC
>TRBD2|-|TRBV15|TRBJ2-7
CATSTGLAGGNNFYSYEQYF
TGTGCCACCAGCACCGGACTAGCGGGAGGGAACAACTTTTACTCCTACGAGCAGTACTTC
>TRBD2|few|TRBV18|TRBJ2-1
CASTGLAGLYNEQFF
TGTGCCTCCACGGGGCTAGCGGGCCTCTACAATGAGCAGTTCTTC
>-|-|TRBV11-2|TRBJ2-6
CASRTLRNNPGLSGANVLTF
TGTGCCAGCCGAACTTTGAGGAATAACCCAGGCCTCTCTGGGGCCAACGTCCTGACTTTC
>TRBD1|-|TRBV4-1|TRBJ2-7
CASSQPVDRGPYEQYF
TGCGCCAGCAGCCAACCCGTGGACAGGGGTCCCTACGAGCAGTACTTC
>-|-|TRBV5-1|TRBJ2-7
CASSQWDGSYEQYF
TGCGCCAGCAGCCAGTGGGACGGCTCCTACGAGCAGTACTTC
>-|few|TRBV7-8|TRBJ2-1
CASNGLSGEQFF
TGTGCCAGCAATGGACTCTCTGGAGAGCAGTTCTTC
>-|few|TRBV5-1|TRBJ2-7
CASSLVDTAYEQYF
TGCGCCAGCAGCTTGGTGGACACCGCCTACGAGCAGTACTTC
>-|few|TRBV7-3|TRBJ1-6
CASSFYSPLHF
TGTGCCAGCAGCTTTTATTCACCCCTCCACTTT
>-|-|TRBV30|TRBJ2-1
CAWSPLEDSYNEQFF
TGTGCCTGGAGTCCTCTCGAGGACTCCTACAATGAGCAGTTCTTC
>-|few|TRBV30|TRBJ2-5
CAWRAKGGETQYF
TGTGCCTGGAGAGCGAAGGGTGGTGAGACCCAGTACTTC